A single sample is the source of the 17 T cell receptor beta chains below, sequenced in a study of cytomegalovirus exposure and HLA in healthy donors. Primers: 60 Vbeta forward and 13 Jbeta reverse. Repertoires were generated with immunoSEQ multiplex PCR, while TCRdb's copy carries only in-frame clones and drops some. The table includes around 250,000 clones, around 90% detected once. The sequenced material came from PBMCs. The receptors here all came from a girl aged 2-9 years in good health and CMV-seronegative.

The chain recombines TRBV7-2 with TRBJ2-1; TRBD2 matches 9 bases. CDR3 length equals 19 residues. CDR1 is SGHTA and CDR2 is FQGNSA in the germline V gene. Unmatched junction bases numbered 13, after V lost 2 bases and J lost 2 bases. The chain's CDR3 is CASSLNRLAGEPAYNEQFF. The CDR3 DNA sequence: TGTGCCAGCAGCTTAAACCGTTTAGCGGGAGAGCCGGCCTACAATGAGCAGTTCTTC.

The chain uses TRBV7-3 and TRBJ2-7, with a weak D call TRBD2 (5 bases). V shed 4 bases and J shed 6 bases, with 7 bases lying between them. This CDR3 spans 11 amino acids. Germline lookup yields CDR1 SGHTA and CDR2 FQGTGA. The CDR3 region is CASSSGGEQYF. The CDR3 bases are TGTGCCAGCAGCTCAGGAGGCGAGCAGTACTTC. Full variable domain (remainder filled in from reference TRBV7-3 and TRBJ2-7): GAGVSQTPSNKVTEKGKYVELRCDPISGHTALYWYRQSLGQGPEFLIYFQGTGAADDSGLPNDRFFAVRPEGSVSTLKIQRTERGDSAVYLCASSSGGEQYFGPGTRLTVT.

The J gene is TRBJ2-1, the V gene TRBV6-1, with 13 positions matching TRBD2. The length of the CDR3 is 19 residues. V gave up 3 bases and J gave up 7 bases; unmatched junction bases: 15. Germline-derived CDR1 and CDR2 are MNHNS and SASEGT. CDR3 sequence reads: CASSDTARLAGGPWNEQFF. The CDR3 DNA reads as TGTGCCAGCAGTGACACCGCCCGACTAGCGGGGGGCCCTTGGAATGAGCAGTTCTTC.

The V and J genes are TRBV19 and TRBJ2-5, with TRBD2 identical over 10 bases. CDR1 and CDR2 from the germline V gene are LNHDA and SQIVND (reference sequence). Losses at the gene ends were 6 bases for V and 5 bases for J; bases not matched to a gene: 9. The CDR3 is 15 amino acids. The CDR3 sequence: CASRASGGSVETQYF. As DNA, the CDR3 is TGTGCCAGTAGGGCTAGCGGGGGCTCGGTGGAGACCCAGTACTTC.

V usage is TRBV27 and J usage is TRBJ1-6, with TRBD1 matching over 7 bases. Germline lookup yields CDR1 MNHEY and CDR2 SMNVEV (reference sequence). The CDR3 contains 14 residues. Trimming took 8 bases from V and 3 from J; bases not matched to a gene: 4. The CDR3 bases are TGTGCCAGCCGGACAGGAATCTATAATTCACCCCTCCACTTT. This gives the protein CASRTGIYNSPLHF.

This clone has a single count. V gene TRBV14 combines with J gene TRBJ2-1; D gene ambiguous. Germline loops: CDR1 SGHDN, CDR2 FVKESK. Trimming shortened V by 1 base and J by 9 bases, and 10 bases separated the two germline ends. The CDR3 runs to 13 residues. DNA for the CDR3: TGTGCCAGCAGCCAAGTGGTCTATTCTGAGCAGTTCTTC. Protein product: CASSQVVYSEQFF. Using reference TRBV14 and TRBJ2-1 for the parts outside the CDR3, the full variable domain is EAGVTQFPSHSVIEKGQTVTLRCDPISGHDNLYWYRRVMGKEIKFLLHFVKESKQDESGMPNNRFLAERTGGTYSTLKVQPAELEDSGVYFCASSQVVYSEQFFGPGTRLTVL.

The chain uses TRBV29-1 and TRBJ2-7; TRBD2 is a possible D gene (6 bases). The CDR3 is 16 amino acids. V dropped 3 bases and J dropped 4 bases, with 22 bases sitting between them. Germline V lookup: CDR1 SQVTM, CDR2 ANQGSEA. CDR3 loop: CSVDLAGGAGTYEQYF. In DNA form, the CDR3 reads TGCAGCGTTGATTTGGCCGGGGGAGCAGGGACGTACGAGCAGTACTTC.

The count of this clone is one. The gene calls are TRBV27 and TRBJ2-7; D gene ambiguous. The CDR3 totals 13 residues. Deletions cut 2 bases from V and 3 bases from J, with 8 bases between. The germline V gene has CDR1 MNHEY and CDR2 SMNVEV (reference sequence). CDR3 residues: CASSLQAHYEQYF. Here the CDR3 DNA reads TGTGCCAGCAGTTTACAGGCTCACTACGAGCAGTACTTC.

The rearrangement joins TRBV5-1 to TRBJ1-3; D is possibly TRBD1 (5 bases). Per germline, CDR1 SGHRS and CDR2 YFSETQ. V lost 2 bases and J lost 1, with 16 bases in between. The CDR3 totals 17 residues. Written as DNA, the CDR3 is TGCGCCAGCAGCTTTCAAGGGGCCCCCTTTTCTGGAAACACCATATATTTT. Amino acids: CASSFQGAPFSGNTIYF.

The chain joins TRBV28 to TRBJ1-5; possible D gene TRBD1, 6 bases. V was shortened by 6 bases and J by 0 bases, with 15 bases between the two germline ends. This CDR3 has 16 amino acids. CDR1 MDHEN and CDR2 SYDVKM come from the germline V gene. The CDR3 loop reads CASSTPTGISNQPQHF. The CDR3 nucleotides are TGTGCCAGCAGCACTCCTACAGGGATTAGCAATCAGCCCCAGCATTTT. Drawing the rest from reference TRBV28 and TRBJ1-5, the complete variable domain is DVKVTQSSRYLVKRTGEKVFLECVQDMDHENMFWYRQDPGLGLRLIYFSYDVKMKEKGDIPEGYSVSREKKERFSLILESASTNQTSMYLCASSTPTGISNQPQHFGDGTRLSIL.

This CDR3 is CASSLGLPDEQYF. The CDR3 region has the DNA TGTGCCAGCAGCTTAGGTCTCCCCGACGAGCAGTACTTC. This rearrangement joins TRBV11-2 to TRBJ2-7; D gene uncertain. Germline CDR1 is SGHAT and CDR2 is FQNNGV. The V end was cut by 1 base, the J end by 5 bases, with 9 bases between. The CDR3 contains 13 residues.

This clone was counted a single time. The chain has TRBV7-2 and TRBJ2-1; 9 positions match TRBD1. CDR3 length equals 16 residues. After removal of 6 bases from V and 2 bases from J, the junction contained 8 bases not matched to a gene. Germline values: CDR1 SGHTA, CDR2 FQGNSA. CDR3 DNA sequence: TGTGCCAGCAGTCGAAGCGGACAGGGGCCCTACAATGAGCAGTTCTTC. This codes for CASSRSGQGPYNEQFF.

The chain joins TRBV4-2 to TRBJ1-1; D is unresolved. The germline gives CDR1 LGHNA, CDR2 YNFKEQ. Deletions cut 0 bases from V and 2 bases from J, with 10 bases between. The CDR3 loop spans 15 amino acids. CDR3 sequence reads: CASSQDYGFNTEAFF. CDR3 nucleotides: TGTGCCAGCAGCCAAGATTACGGTTTTAACACTGAAGCTTTCTTT.

This chain uses TRBV12-5 with TRBJ1-2; 8 positions match TRBD1. This CDR3 is built from 12 residues. Germline trimming cut 5 bases from V and 8 bases from J; bases unmatched to any gene: 4. In germline, CDR1 is LGHNT, CDR2 FRNRAP. CDR3 loop: CASGGQGVGYTF. DNA of the CDR3: TGTGCTAGTGGTGGACAGGGAGTCGGCTACACCTTC. Together with reference TRBV12-5 and TRBJ1-2, the CDR3 gives the full variable domain: DARVTQTPRHKVTEMGQEVTMRCQPILGHNTVFWYRQTMMQGLELLAYFRNRAPLDDSGMPKDRFSAEMPDATLATLKIQPSEPRDSAVYFCASGGQGVGYTFGSGTRLTVV.

This chain joins TRBV7-9 and TRBJ2-7; D gene uncertain. The CDR3 consists of 12 residues. V was clipped by 5 bases and J by 3 bases, with 8 bases between them. Germline assignment: CDR1 SEHNR and CDR2 FQNEAQ (reference sequence). The CDR3 DNA sequence: TGTGCCAGCAGCGCCGGTGGCTACGAGCAGTACTTC. Its translation: CASSAGGYEQYF. Full variable domain (missing parts from reference TRBV7-9 and TRBJ2-7): DTGVSQNPRHKITKRGQNVTFRCDPISEHNRLYWYRQTLGQGPEFLTYFQNEAQLEKSRLLSDRFSAERPKGSFSTLEIQRTEQGDSAMYLCASSAGGYEQYFGPGTRLTVT.

The chain has TRBV27 and TRBJ2-5, with a possible D match to TRBD1 (5 bases). Trimming left V 3 bases short and J 5 bases short, with 13 bases between. The CDR3 contains 14 residues. In germline, CDR1 is MNHEY, CDR2 SMNVEV (reference sequence). CDR3 nucleotide sequence: TGTGCCAGCAGTTTGGGGCAGGGTTTGGAGACCCAGTACTTC. It specifies CASSLGQGLETQYF.

This chain joins TRBV5-1 and TRBJ2-2; TRBD2 aligns across 10 bases. The V gene end was trimmed by 4 bases and the J gene end by 1 base; junction bases not matched to a gene: 10. From germline, CDR1 is SGHRS and CDR2 YFSETQ. The CDR3 length is 18 residues. The CDR3 bases are TGCGCCAGCAGCAGGGACCCCTCTAGCGGGGGGAACACCGGGGAGCTGTTTTTT. Translating gives CASSRDPSSGGNTGELFF. Supplemented by reference TRBV5-1 and TRBJ2-2, the full variable domain reads KAGVTQTPRYLIKTRGQQVTLSCSPISGHRSVSWYQQTPGQGLQFLFEYFSETQRNKGNFPGRFSGRQFSNSRSEMNVSTLELGDSALYLCASSRDPSSGGNTGELFFGEGSRLTVL.